The source of this T cell receptor beta chain is a study of post-analysis software for immune sequencing data. About this clonotype itself: Antigen: not known.

Study-wide results and limits: When patients were compared with controls, four or five TRBV segments were more frequent, TRBV5-6, TRBV5-1 and TRBV20-1 among them.

With V trimmed by 3 bases and J by 5 bases, 12 bases remained unmatched. CDR3 length: 16 residues. CDR1 DFQATT and CDR2 SNEGSKA come from the germline V gene (reference sequence). Unique molecular identifiers were built into the TCR beta cDNA libraries. TCRdb re-derived calls from the PCR reads in MiXCR, one entry per CDR3 protein. The data hold 650,000 to 850,000 distinct CDR3 sequences, with about 50% observed a single time. This rearrangement joins TRBV20-1 to TRBJ2-5; 10 bases agree with TRBD2. The clonotype originates from a girl aged 5 to 17 with multiple sclerosis. The material sequenced was blood. This CDR3 reads CSARAPGTSDLETQYF. The CDR3 nucleotides are TGCAGTGCTAGGGCTCCCGGGACTAGCGATCTGGAGACCCAGTACTTC.